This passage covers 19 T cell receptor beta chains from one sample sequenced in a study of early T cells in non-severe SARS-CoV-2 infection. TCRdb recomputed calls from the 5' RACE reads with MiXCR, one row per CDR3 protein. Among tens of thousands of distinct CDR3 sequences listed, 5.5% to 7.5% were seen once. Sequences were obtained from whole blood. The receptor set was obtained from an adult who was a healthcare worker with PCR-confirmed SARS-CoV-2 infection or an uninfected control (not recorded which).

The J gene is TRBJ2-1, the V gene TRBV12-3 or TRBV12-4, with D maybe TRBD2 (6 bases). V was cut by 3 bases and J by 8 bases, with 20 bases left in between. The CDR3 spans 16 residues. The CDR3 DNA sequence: TGTGCCAGCAGTTTGGTGGGGGGTGATCTGAGAGATGAGCAGTTCTTC. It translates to CASSLVGGDLRDEQFF.

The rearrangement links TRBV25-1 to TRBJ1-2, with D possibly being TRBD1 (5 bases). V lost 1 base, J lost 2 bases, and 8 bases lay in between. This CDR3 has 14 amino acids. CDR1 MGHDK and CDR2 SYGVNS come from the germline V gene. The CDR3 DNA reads TGTGCCAGCAGTGAATGGGGGGGAAACTATGGCTACACCTTC. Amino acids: CASSEWGGNYGYTF.

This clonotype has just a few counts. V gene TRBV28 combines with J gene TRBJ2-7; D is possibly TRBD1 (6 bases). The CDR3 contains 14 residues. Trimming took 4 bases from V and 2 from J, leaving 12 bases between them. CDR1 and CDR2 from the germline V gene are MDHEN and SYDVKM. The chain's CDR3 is CASSSFRDTYEQYF. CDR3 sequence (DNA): TGTGCCAGCAGTTCGTTCCGGGACACCTACGAGCAGTACTTC.

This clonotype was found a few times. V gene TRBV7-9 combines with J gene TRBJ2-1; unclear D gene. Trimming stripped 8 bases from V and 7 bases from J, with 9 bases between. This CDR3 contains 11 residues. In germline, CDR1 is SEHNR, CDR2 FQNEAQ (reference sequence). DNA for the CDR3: TGTGCCAGCTCTGAGGCGAATGAGCAGTTCTTC. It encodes CASSEANEQFF.

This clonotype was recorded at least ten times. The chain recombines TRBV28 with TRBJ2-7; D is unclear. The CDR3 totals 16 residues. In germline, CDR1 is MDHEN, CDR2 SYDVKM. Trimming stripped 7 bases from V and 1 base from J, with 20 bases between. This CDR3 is CASTEAVPISSYEQYF. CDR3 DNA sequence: TGTGCCAGCACCGAGGCAGTCCCAATCTCTTCCTACGAGCAGTACTTC.

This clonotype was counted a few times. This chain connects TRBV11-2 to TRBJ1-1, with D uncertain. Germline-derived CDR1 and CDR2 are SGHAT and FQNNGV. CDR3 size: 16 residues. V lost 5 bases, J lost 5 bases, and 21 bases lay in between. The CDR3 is CASSHPDPGFGTEAFF. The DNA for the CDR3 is TGTGCCAGCAGCCACCCAGACCCGGGGTTTGGGACTGAAGCTTTCTTT.

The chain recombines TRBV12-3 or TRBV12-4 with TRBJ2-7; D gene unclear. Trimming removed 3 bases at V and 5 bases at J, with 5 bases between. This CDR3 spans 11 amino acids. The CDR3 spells CASSFGDEQYF. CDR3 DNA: TGTGCCAGCAGTTTCGGCGACGAGCAGTACTTC.

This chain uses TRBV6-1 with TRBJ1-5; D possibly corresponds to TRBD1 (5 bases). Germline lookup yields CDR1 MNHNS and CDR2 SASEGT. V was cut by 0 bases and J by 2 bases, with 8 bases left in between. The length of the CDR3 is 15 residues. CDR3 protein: CASSEAGRGNQPQHF. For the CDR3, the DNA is TGTGCCAGCAGTGAAGCGGGACGAGGCAATCAGCCCCAGCATTTT.

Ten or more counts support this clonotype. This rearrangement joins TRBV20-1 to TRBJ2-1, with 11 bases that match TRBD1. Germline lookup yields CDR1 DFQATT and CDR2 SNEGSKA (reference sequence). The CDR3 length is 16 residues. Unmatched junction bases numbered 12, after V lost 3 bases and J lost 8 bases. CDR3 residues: CSASTYRDRGFDEQFF. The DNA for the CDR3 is TGCAGTGCTAGTACCTACCGGGACAGGGGGTTCGATGAGCAGTTCTTC.

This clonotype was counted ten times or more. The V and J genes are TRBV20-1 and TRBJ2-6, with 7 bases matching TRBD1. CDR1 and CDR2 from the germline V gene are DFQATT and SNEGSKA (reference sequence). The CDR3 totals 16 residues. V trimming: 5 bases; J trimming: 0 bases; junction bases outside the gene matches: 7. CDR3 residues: CSAATGAVSGANVLTF. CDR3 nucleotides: TGCAGTGCTGCCACAGGGGCCGTCTCTGGGGCCAACGTCCTGACTTTC.

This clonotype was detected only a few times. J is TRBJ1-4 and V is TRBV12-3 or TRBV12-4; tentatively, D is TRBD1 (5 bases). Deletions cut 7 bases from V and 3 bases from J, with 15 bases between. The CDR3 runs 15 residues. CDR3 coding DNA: TGTGCCAGCACCTCTTTCGGGGCGCCTAATGAAAAACTGTTTTTT. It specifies CASTSFGAPNEKLFF.

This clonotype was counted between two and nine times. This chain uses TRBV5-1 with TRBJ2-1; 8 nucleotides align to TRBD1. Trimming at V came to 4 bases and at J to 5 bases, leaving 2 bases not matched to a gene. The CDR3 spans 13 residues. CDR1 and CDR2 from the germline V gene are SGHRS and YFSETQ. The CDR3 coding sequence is TGCGCCAGCAGCCCGGACAGGGACAATGAGCAGTTCTTC. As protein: CASSPDRDNEQFF.

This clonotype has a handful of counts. CDR3 residues: CASSSDRHSLDTQYF. The CDR3 DNA reads TGTGCCAGCAGCTCGGACAGACACTCCCTAGATACGCAGTATTTT. This chain connects TRBV6-6 to TRBJ2-3; D is perhaps TRBD1 (6 bases). The CDR3 has 15 residues. V dropped 6 bases and J dropped 5 bases, with 18 bases sitting between them. Germline V lookup: CDR1 MNHNY, CDR2 SVGAGI (reference sequence).

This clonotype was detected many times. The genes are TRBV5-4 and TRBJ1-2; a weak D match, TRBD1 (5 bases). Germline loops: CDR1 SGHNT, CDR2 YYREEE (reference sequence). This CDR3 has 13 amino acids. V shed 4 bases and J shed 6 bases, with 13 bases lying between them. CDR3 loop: CASSPSGGNGYTF. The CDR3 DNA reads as TGTGCCAGCAGCCCCAGTGGGGGGAATGGCTACACCTTC.

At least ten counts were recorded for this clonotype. In nucleotides, the CDR3 is TGTGCCAGCTCACCACCGTTACTAGGGGATGAGCAGTTCTTC. Protein product: CASSPPLLGDEQFF. This sequence joins TRBV18 and TRBJ2-1; D is possibly TRBD1 or TRBD2 (5 bases each). Germline lookup yields CDR1 KGHSH and CDR2 LQKENI. The length of the CDR3 is 14 residues. V was shortened by 0 bases and J by 8 bases, with 11 bases between the two germline ends.

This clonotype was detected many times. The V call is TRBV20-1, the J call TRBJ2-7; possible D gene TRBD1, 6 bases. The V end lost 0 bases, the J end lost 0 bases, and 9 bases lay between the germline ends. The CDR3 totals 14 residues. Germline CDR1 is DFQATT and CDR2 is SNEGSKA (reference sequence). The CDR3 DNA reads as TGCAGTGCTAGAGAGGGGGCAGACTCCTACGAGCAGTACTTC. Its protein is CSAREGADSYEQYF.

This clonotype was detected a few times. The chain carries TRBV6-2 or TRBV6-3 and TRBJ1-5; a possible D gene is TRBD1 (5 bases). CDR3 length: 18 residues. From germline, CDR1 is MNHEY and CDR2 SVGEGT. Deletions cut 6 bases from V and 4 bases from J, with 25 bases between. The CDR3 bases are TGTGCCAGCAGCCCCCGTTCCGGAGGGGCTAGGTCGAATCAGCCCCAGCATTTT. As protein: CASSPRSGGARSNQPQHF.

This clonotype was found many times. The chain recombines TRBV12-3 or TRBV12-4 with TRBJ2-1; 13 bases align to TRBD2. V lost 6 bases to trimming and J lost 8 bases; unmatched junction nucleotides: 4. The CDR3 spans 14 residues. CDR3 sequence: CASRTSGGAYEQFF. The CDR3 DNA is TGTGCCAGCAGAACTAGCGGGGGGGCCTATGAGCAGTTCTTC.

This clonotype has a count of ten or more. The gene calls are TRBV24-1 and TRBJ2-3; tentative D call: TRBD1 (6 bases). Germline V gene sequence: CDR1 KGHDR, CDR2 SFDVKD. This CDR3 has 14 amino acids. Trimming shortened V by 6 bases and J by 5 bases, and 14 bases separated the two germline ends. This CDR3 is CATSISDSVDTQYF. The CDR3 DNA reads TGTGCCACCAGTATTTCGGACAGCGTAGATACGCAGTATTTT.